Presented here are 19 T cell receptor beta chains from one specimen sequenced in a study of CD8+ T cells in alopecia areata. Once RNA had been extracted, it was reverse transcribed into cDNA to act as the sequencing template. Sequenced by immunoSEQ multiplex PCR; TCRdb stores in-frame clones only, minus some. The sample holds roughly 150,000 clones, roughly 50% seen once. Sample: CD4+ T cells sorted from blood. Receptors were obtained from a human donor in good health.

The CDR3 nucleotides read TGTGCCAGCAGAGCTGGGAGGACTAGCGGCGGGAATGAGCAGTTCTTC. Its translation is CASRAGRTSGGNEQFF. This chain links TRBV28 with TRBJ2-1; 10 bases line up with TRBD2. The V and J ends lost 6 bases and 7 bases, in that order; junction bases with no gene match: 12. Per the germline V gene, CDR1 is MDHEN and CDR2 is SYDVKM. The CDR3 sequence is 16 residues long.

This chain links TRBV5-1 with TRBJ2-7; tentatively, D is TRBD1 (5 bases). The V end lost 2 bases, the J end lost 2 bases, and 11 bases lay between the germline ends. The CDR3 contains 14 residues. Germline CDR1 is SGHRS and CDR2 is YFSETQ. DNA of the CDR3: TGCGCCAGCAGCTTTAAAACAGGAACCTACGAGCAGTACTTC. Residues: CASSFKTGTYEQYF.

V usage is TRBV5-6 and J usage is TRBJ2-2; a weak D match, TRBD1 (6 bases). The germline V gene has CDR1 SGHDT and CDR2 YYEEEE. Trimming shortened V by 3 bases and J by 0 bases, and 9 bases separated the two germline ends. The CDR3 spans 15 residues. For the CDR3, the DNA is TGTGCCAGCAGCTCGAGACAGGCGAACACCGGGGAGCTGTTTTTT. It encodes CASSSRQANTGELFF.

Many counts were recorded for this clone. The DNA for the CDR3 is TGCGCCAGCTCCTCGGGAGTTGACACCGGGGAGCTGTTTTTT. Translating it yields CASSSGVDTGELFF. This rearrangement joins TRBV5-1 to TRBJ2-2, with D possibly matching TRBD2 (6 bases). Germline CDR1 reads SGHRS; CDR2 reads YFSETQ. CDR3 length: 14 residues. The V and J ends lost 7 bases and 3 bases respectively, with 13 bases between them.

This rearrangement joins TRBV5-4 to TRBJ2-5; D gene uncertain. The V end lost 4 bases, the J end lost 5 bases, and 12 bases lay between the germline ends. This CDR3 is 13 amino acids long. Germline V lookup: CDR1 SGHNT, CDR2 YYREEE (reference sequence). Written as DNA, the CDR3 is TGTGCCAGCAGCCTCGGTGCCTGGGAGACCCAGTACTTC. It codes for CASSLGAWETQYF.

V gene TRBV28 combines with J gene TRBJ2-5; D unclear. CDR3 size: 11 residues. Trimming removed 4 bases from V and 1 base from J, with 1 base in between. Germline V CDR1 and CDR2: MDHEN, SYDVKM. CDR3 in amino acids: CASSSQETQYF. Written as DNA, the CDR3 is TGTGCCAGCAGTTCCCAAGAGACCCAGTACTTC.

The V call is TRBV29-1, the J call TRBJ2-1; 11 bases are shared with TRBD2. Germline CDR1 SQVTM, CDR2 ANQGSEA. This CDR3 contains 14 residues. J was trimmed by 5 bases and V by 7 bases; bases with no gene match: 7. The CDR3 DNA reads as TGCAGCGCCCCGGGACTAGCGGCTAACAATGAGCAGTTCTTC. It is translated as CSAPGLAANNEQFF.

The CDR3 reads CASSSAGQGFGETQYF. The CDR3 region has the DNA TGTGCCAGCAGTTCGGCAGGACAGGGTTTTGGAGAGACCCAGTACTTC. This chain links TRBV28 with TRBJ2-5, with TRBD1 identical over 8 bases. The trim removed 4 bases at V and 4 bases at J, leaving 11 bases unmatched. Germline lookup yields CDR1 MDHEN and CDR2 SYDVKM. There are 16 residues in the CDR3.

The chain uses TRBV29-1 and TRBJ1-3; D not resolved. The V end lost 6 bases, the J end lost 2 bases, and 8 bases lay between the germline ends. The CDR3 spans 12 residues. Germline CDR1 SQVTM, CDR2 ANQGSEA. CDR3 in amino acids: CSVKVTGNTIYF. The CDR3 DNA reads TGCAGCGTGAAAGTGACTGGAAACACCATATATTTT. Together with reference TRBV29-1 and TRBJ1-3, the CDR3 gives the full variable domain: SAVISQKPSRDICQRGTSLTIQCQVDSQVTMMFWYRQQPGQSLTLIATANQGSEATYESGFVIDKFPISRPNLTFSTLTVSNMSPEDSSIYLCSVKVTGNTIYFGEGSWLTVV.

V usage is TRBV4-1 and J usage is TRBJ2-3; the match to TRBD2 covers 7 bases. Germline trimming cut 1 base from V and 7 bases from J; bases unmatched to any gene: 14. CDR1 and CDR2 from the germline V gene are MGHRA and YSYEKL. This CDR3 has 17 amino acids. The CDR3 here is CASSQVGRERAGNTQYF. CDR3 DNA: TGCGCCAGCAGCCAAGTAGGGAGGGAGCGAGCCGGGAATACGCAGTATTTT.

The chain is built from TRBV5-1 and TRBJ1-1; D not certain. CDR3 length: 12 amino acids. The ends were cut back, 0 bases at V and 8 bases at J, with 8 bases in the middle. CDR1 SGHRS and CDR2 YFSETQ come from the germline V gene. The CDR3 coding sequence is TGCGCCAGCAGCTTGGTCCCCCAGGAAGCTTTCTTT. It encodes CASSLVPQEAFF. Full variable domain (missing parts from reference TRBV5-1 and TRBJ1-1): KAGVTQTPRYLIKTRGQQVTLSCSPISGHRSVSWYQQTPGQGLQFLFEYFSETQRNKGNFPGRFSGRQFSNSRSEMNVSTLELGDSALYLCASSLVPQEAFFGQGTRLTVV.

This chain joins TRBV6-5 and TRBJ1-5; D is unclear. Trimming removed 4 bases at V and 4 bases at J, with 8 bases between. The V gene's germline CDR1 is MNHEY and CDR2 SVGAGI. The CDR3 is made up of 13 amino acids. The CDR3 loop is CASSSTLNQPQHF. In DNA form, the CDR3 reads TGTGCCAGCAGTTCGACCCTTAATCAGCCCCAGCATTTT.

This clone is labeled medium-sized. The chain uses TRBV10-3 and TRBJ2-5; D is ambiguous. The CDR3 is 13 amino acids. V was cut by 2 bases and J by 2 bases, with 6 bases left in between. The germline gives CDR1 ENHRY, CDR2 SYGVKD. CDR3 loop: CAISEPPQETQYF. As DNA, the CDR3 is TGTGCCATCAGTGAGCCTCCACAAGAGACCCAGTACTTC.

This clone was recorded once. The chain combines TRBV10-3 with TRBJ1-1, with D hard to call. Looked up from germline, CDR1 is ENHRY and CDR2 is SYGVKD. The V end lost 0 bases, the J end lost 10 bases, and 21 bases lay between the germline ends. The CDR3 spans 16 residues. The CDR3 DNA follows: TGTGCCATCAGTGAGTCAAGTACAGTGACCATTCGGGGAGCTTTCTTT. Translated: CAISESSTVTIRGAFF.

This clone came up a few times. V usage is TRBV7-8 and J usage is TRBJ1-2; no clear D gene. Germline loops: CDR1 SGHVS, CDR2 FQNEAQ. Trimming stripped 1 base from V and 5 bases from J, with 14 bases between. This CDR3 contains 15 residues. CDR3 coding DNA: TGTGCCAGCAGCTTAGGGGCGGCGGCTGGGTATGGCTACACCTTC. The encoded protein is CASSLGAAAGYGYTF.

This clone has a handful of counts. The V call is TRBV29-1, the J call TRBJ2-5, with D uncertain. CDR3 length equals 16 residues. V lost 5 bases, J lost 5 bases, and 24 bases lay in between. Germline values: CDR1 SQVTM, CDR2 ANQGSEA. CDR3 coding DNA: TGCAGCGTTCAATCAAATCCGAGAGAGTGGTCGGAGACCCAGTACTTC. Amino acids: CSVQSNPREWSETQYF.

J is TRBJ1-1 and V is TRBV7-2, with D uncertain. The CDR3 consists of 13 residues. CDR1 and CDR2 (germline): SGHTA, FQGNSA. V lost 6 bases and J lost 8, with 16 bases in between. DNA for the CDR3: TGTGCCAGCAGTCGTAAGCCGGGTCTGGAAGCTTTCTTT. It encodes CASSRKPGLEAFF.

The rearrangement links TRBV7-9 to TRBJ2-3, with 10 bases identical to TRBD1. V lost 4 bases to trimming and J lost 2 bases; unmatched junction nucleotides: 6. Per germline, CDR1 SEHNR and CDR2 FQNEAQ (reference sequence). The CDR3 runs 16 residues. The CDR3 nucleotides are TGTGCCAGCAGCTCCCGGGACAGGGGATACACAGATACGCAGTATTTT. It yields the protein CASSSRDRGYTDTQYF.

The chain uses TRBV6-1 and TRBJ2-7, with a tentative D call TRBD2 (7 bases). Trimming stripped 7 bases from V and 3 bases from J, with 16 bases between. The CDR3 runs 14 residues. Germline V lookup: CDR1 MNHNS, CDR2 SASEGT. In nucleotides, the CDR3 is TGTGCCAGCAAGTCCGGGGGGCATCTCTACGAGCAGTACTTC. This sequence encodes CASKSGGHLYEQYF.